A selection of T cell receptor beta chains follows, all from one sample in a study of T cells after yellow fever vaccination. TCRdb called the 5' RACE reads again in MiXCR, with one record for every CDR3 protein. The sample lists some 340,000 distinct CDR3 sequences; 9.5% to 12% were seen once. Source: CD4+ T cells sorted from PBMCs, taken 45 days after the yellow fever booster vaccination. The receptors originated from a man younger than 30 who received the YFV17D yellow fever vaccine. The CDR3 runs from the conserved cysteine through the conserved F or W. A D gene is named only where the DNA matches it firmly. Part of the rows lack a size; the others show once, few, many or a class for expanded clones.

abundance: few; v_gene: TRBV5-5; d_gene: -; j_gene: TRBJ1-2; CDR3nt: TGTGCCAGCAGCTTCTGGGGGGGCGAGGGCTACACCTTC; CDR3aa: CASSFWGGEGYTF
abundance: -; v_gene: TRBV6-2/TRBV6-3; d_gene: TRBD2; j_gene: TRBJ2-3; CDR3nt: TGTGCCAGCAGTTCTAGCGGAGCCACAGATACGCAGTATTTT; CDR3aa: CASSSSGATDTQYF
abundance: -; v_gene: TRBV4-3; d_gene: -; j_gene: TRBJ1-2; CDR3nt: TGCGCCAGCAGCCAAGTGTGGGGGGCCGGGACCTATGGCTACACCTTC; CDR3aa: CASSQVWGAGTYGYTF
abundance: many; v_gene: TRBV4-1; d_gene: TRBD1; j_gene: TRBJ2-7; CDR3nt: TGCGCCAGCAGCCAAGATGGGGAGGGACAGGGCTACGAGCAGTACTTC; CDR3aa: CASSQDGEGQGYEQYF
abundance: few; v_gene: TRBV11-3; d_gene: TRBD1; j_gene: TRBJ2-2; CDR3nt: TGTGCCAGCAGTCGAGGGGGCACGAACACCGGGGAGCTGTTTTTT; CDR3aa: CASSRGGTNTGELFF
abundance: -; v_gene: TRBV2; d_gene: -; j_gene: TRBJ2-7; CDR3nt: TGTGCCAGCAGTGCGGGGACCGGGTACGAGCAGTACTTC; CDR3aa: CASSAGTGYEQYF
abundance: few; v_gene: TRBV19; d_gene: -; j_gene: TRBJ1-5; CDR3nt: TGTGCCAGTAGCATGGAGGCAGGACCTTCCCAGCATTTT; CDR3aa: CASSMEAGPSQHF
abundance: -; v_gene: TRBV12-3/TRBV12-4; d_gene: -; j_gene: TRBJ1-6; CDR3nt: TGTGCCAGCAGTCCAATGGCAGGGTCCTTTTCACCCCTCCACTTT; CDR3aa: CASSPMAGSFSPLHF
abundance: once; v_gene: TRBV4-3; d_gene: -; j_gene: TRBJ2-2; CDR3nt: TGCGCCAGCAGCCAGTTGACCGGGACGGGAAACACCGGGGAGCTGTTTTTT; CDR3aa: CASSQLTGTGNTGELFF
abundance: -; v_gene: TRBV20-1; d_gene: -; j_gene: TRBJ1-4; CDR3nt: TGCAGTGCTCATGACATAGTTAATGAAAAACTGTTTTTT; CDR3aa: CSAHDIVNEKLFF
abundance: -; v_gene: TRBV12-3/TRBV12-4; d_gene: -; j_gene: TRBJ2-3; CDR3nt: TGTGCCAGCACCCTCCGGGATACGCAGTATTTT; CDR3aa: CASTLRDTQYF
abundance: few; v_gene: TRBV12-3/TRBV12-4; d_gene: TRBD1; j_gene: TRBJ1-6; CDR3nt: TGTGCCAGCAGTCCTCGGACAGGACGGAATTCACCCCTCCACTTT; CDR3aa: CASSPRTGRNSPLHF
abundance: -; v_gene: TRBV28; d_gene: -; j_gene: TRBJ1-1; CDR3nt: TGTGCCAGCCTCTTGGGCGGAACAGGGAACACTGAAGCTTTCTTT; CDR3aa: CASLLGGTGNTEAFF
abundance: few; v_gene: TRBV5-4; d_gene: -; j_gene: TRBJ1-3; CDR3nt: TGTGCCAGCAGCGCCGGGACAACTTCTGGAAACACCATATATTTT; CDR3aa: CASSAGTTSGNTIYF
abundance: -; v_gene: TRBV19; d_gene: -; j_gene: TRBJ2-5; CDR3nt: TGTGCCAGTAGTATAACAGGGCTTAGCGGGACCCAGTACTTC; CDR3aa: CASSITGLSGTQYF
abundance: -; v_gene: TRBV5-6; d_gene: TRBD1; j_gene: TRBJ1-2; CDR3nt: TGTGCCAGCAGCTTGGACCTACAGGGGAGGGAATATGGAGGCTACACCTTC; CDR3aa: CASSLDLQGREYGGYTF
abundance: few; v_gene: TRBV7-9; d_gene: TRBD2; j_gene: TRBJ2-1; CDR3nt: TGTGCCAGCTTGCCGGGGGGGGCCCTTGAGCAGTTCTTC; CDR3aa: CASLPGGALEQFF
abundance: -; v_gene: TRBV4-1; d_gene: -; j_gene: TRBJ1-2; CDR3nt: TGCGCCAGCAGCCCGGTACGGGACTCTGGCTACACCTTC; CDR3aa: CASSPVRDSGYTF
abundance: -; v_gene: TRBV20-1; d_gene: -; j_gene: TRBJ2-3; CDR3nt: TGCAGTGCTAGAGATCCCTACACAGATACGCAGTATTTT; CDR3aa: CSARDPYTDTQYF
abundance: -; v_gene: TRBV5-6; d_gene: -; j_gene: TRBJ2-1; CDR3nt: TGTGCCAGCAGCTTTTTGGTTAGCGGCTCCTACAATGAGCAGTTCTTC; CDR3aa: CASSFLVSGSYNEQFF
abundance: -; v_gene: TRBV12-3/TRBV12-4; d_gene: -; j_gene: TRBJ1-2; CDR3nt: TGTGCCAGCACCTGGAGGGTAGCTAACTATGGCTACACCTTC; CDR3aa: CASTWRVANYGYTF
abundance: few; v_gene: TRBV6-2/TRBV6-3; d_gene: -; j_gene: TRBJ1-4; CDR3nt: TGTGCCAGCAGGACTCCGTCCGGCGGACCAAATGAAAAACTGTTTTTT; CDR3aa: CASRTPSGGPNEKLFF
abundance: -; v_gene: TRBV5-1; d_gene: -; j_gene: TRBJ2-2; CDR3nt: TGCGCCAGCAGCTTGGTATGGGGGAATGGCCGGGAGCTGTTTTTT; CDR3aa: CASSLVWGNGRELFF
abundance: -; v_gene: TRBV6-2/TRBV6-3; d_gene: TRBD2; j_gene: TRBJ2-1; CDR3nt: TGTGCCAGCAGTTACAGAGCGGGAGAGCAGTTCTTC; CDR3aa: CASSYRAGEQFF
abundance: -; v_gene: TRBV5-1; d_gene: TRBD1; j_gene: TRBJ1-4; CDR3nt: TGCGCCAGCAGCGTGTTACAGGGGTCTAATGAAAAACTGTTTTTT; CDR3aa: CASSVLQGSNEKLFF
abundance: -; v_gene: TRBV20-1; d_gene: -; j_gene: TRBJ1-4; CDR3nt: TGCAGTGCTAGAGTGGGGAATAATGAAAAACTGTTTTTT; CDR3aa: CSARVGNNEKLFF
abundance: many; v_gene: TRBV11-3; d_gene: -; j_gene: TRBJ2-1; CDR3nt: TGTGCCAGCAGCTTAGATGGTCCCTCAGTCGATGAGCAGTTCTTC; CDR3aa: CASSLDGPSVDEQFF
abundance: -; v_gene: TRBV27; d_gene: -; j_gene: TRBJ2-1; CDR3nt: TGTGCCAGCAGTCCCTTAGTGACCGATGAGCAGTTCTTC; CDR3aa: CASSPLVTDEQFF
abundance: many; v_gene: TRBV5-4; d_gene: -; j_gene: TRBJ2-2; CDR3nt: TGTGCCAGCAGTCCGATCGGGGCGGGGGCCCAAAACACCGGGGAGCTGTTTTTT; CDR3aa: CASSPIGAGAQNTGELFF
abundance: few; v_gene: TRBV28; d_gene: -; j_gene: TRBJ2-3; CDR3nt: TGTGCCAGCGATAGTTTAACAGATACGCAGTATTTT; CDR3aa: CASDSLTDTQYF
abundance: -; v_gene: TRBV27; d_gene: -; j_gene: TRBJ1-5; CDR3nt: TGTGCCAGCAGAAGTACAGGGTTTGCTTCGGATAGCAATCAGCCCCAGCATTTT; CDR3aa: CASRSTGFASDSNQPQHF
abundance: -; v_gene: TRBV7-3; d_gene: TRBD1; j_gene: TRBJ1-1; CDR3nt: TGTGCCAGCGCTAGGGTACAGGGGACTCGGGAAGCTTTCTTT; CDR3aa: CASARVQGTREAFF
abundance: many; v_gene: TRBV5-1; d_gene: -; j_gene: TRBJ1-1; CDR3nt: TGCGCCAGCAGCGCAGGGGTGAACACTGAAGCTTTCTTT; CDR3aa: CASSAGVNTEAFF
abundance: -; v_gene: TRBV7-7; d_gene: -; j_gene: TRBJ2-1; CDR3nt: TGTGCCAGCAGCCCGGACAGATGGAATGAGCAGTTCTTC; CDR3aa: CASSPDRWNEQFF
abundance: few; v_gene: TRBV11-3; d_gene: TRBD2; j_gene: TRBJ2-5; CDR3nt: TGTGCCAGCAGCCAAGGAGTGCGGGGGGGCCAAGAGACCCAGTACTTC; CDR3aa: CASSQGVRGGQETQYF
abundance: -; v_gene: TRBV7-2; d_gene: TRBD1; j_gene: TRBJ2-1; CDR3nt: TGTGCCAGCCAGCTAGACCTCCGGGACAGGGGGCTTCGTGAGCAGTTCTTC; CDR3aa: CASQLDLRDRGLREQFF
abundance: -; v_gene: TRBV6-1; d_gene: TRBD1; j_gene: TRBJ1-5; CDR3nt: TGTGCCAGCAGTTCCGGGACAGGGTATCAGCCCCAGCATTTT; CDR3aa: CASSSGTGYQPQHF
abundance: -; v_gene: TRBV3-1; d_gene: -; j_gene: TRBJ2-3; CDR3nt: TGTGCCAGCAGCCAATTCTCATTGGCCACAGATACGCAGTATTTT; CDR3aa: CASSQFSLATDTQYF
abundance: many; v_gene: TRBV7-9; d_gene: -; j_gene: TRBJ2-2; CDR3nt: TGTGCCAGCAGCCGTGGTAGCGTCACCGGGGAGCTGTTTTTT; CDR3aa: CASSRGSVTGELFF
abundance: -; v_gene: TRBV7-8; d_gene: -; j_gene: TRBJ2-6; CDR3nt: TGTGCCAGCAGCCCCCAGGGGCGGTACTCTGGGGCCAACGTCCTGACTTTC; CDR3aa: CASSPQGRYSGANVLTF
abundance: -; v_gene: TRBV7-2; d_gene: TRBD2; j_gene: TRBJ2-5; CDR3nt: TGTGCCAGCAGCTCGAATAGCGGGGGGACCCAGTACTTC; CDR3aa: CASSSNSGGTQYF